These 2 T cell receptor beta chains were all obtained from the same sample, sequenced in a study of monozygotic twins with inflammatory bowel disease. From the 5' RACE reads, TCRdb lists one entry per CDR3 protein and no DNA. The sample shows around 140,000 distinct CDR3 sequences, and 2% to 3% sits with its ten largest clones. The sequenced sample consisted of blood. These TCRs come from a human donor with ulcerative colitis or Crohn's disease, or a healthy co-twin of an affected twin (not recorded which).

The chain uses TRBV20-1 and TRBJ2-1; TCRdb's D call, TRBD1, is unchecked because there is no DNA. The CDR3 consists of 12 residues. The germline CDR1 and CDR2 sequences are DFQATT and SNEGSKA (reference sequence). The CDR3: CSARDQGGEQFF.

The genes are TRBV7-9 and TRBJ1-2; TCRdb reports TRBD1, a call that lacks DNA to check it against. This CDR3 spans 17 amino acids. Per the germline V gene, CDR1 is SEHNR and CDR2 is FQNEAQ (reference sequence). The CDR3 sequence: CASSPGTGGGLDYGYTF.